Below, 32 T cell receptor beta chains from the same sample are listed, as sequenced in a study of T cell repertoires in cytomegalovirus infection. One entry per CDR3 protein results from TCRdb running MiXCR on the reads. Among over 250,000 distinct CDR3 sequences listed, around 20% were seen once. Their antigen targets remain unknown. Here the sequenced sample was cultured PBMCs, taken from culture after CMV antigen stimulation. These receptors all stem from a human donor in good health (CMV status not recorded). Some clones in this sample may be carry-over from other donors' samples.

This clonotype was counted a few times. The V and J genes are TRBV9 and TRBJ2-1; D unclear. The germline V gene has CDR1 SGDLS and CDR2 YYNGEE. This CDR3 has 16 amino acids. V lost 3 bases to trimming and J lost 0 bases, with 13 bases between them. DNA for the CDR3: TGTGCCAGCAGCGGGGCAGCCCCGGGCTCCTACAATGAGCAGTTCTTC. It encodes CASSGAAPGSYNEQFF.

This clonotype was counted only a few times. The chain links TRBV6-2 or TRBV6-3 to TRBJ2-7; D possibly corresponds to TRBD1 (6 bases). The CDR3 loop spans 13 amino acids. V lost 5 bases and J lost 6, with 14 bases in between. Germline V gives CDR1 MNHEY, CDR2 SVGEGT. The chain's CDR3 is CASSNYRVGEQYF. In DNA, the CDR3 is TGTGCCAGCAGTAACTACAGGGTCGGCGAGCAGTACTTC.

There are a few counts of this clonotype. The CDR3 DNA is TGTGCCAGTAGTACCCTAGGCAGGGGTGATGAAACCGGGGAGCTGTTTTTT. As protein: CASSTLGRGDETGELFF. The V call is TRBV19, the J call TRBJ2-2, with TRBD1 as a possible D gene (6 bases). Germline CDR1 reads LNHDA; CDR2 reads SQIVND (reference sequence). The CDR3 has 17 residues. Trimming stripped 4 bases from V and 5 bases from J, with 20 bases between.

Ten or more counts support this clonotype. This chain links TRBV11-2 with TRBJ2-5; 15 bases are a match to TRBD2. Unmatched junction bases numbered 7, after V lost 2 bases and J lost 6 bases. This CDR3 is built from 17 residues. Germline V gene lookup returns CDR1 SGHAT and CDR2 FQNNGV. The CDR3 loop reads CASSLPLGLAGGKTQYF. CDR3 DNA sequence: TGTGCCAGCAGCTTACCGTTGGGACTAGCGGGAGGAAAGACCCAGTACTTC. Variable domain in full (rest from reference TRBV11-2 and TRBJ2-5): EAGVAQSPRYKIIEKRQSVAFWCNPISGHATLYWYQQILGQGPKLLIQFQNNGVVDDSQLPKDRFSAERLKGVDSTLKIQPAKLEDSAVYLCASSLPLGLAGGKTQYFGPGTRLLVL.

The J gene is TRBJ1-3, the V gene TRBV6-5; tentative D call: TRBD1 (5 bases). V shed 4 bases and J shed 8 bases, with 12 bases lying between them. Germline CDR1 MNHEY, CDR2 SVGAGI. The CDR3 runs 13 residues. The chain's CDR3 is CASSSTGGDTIYF. DNA of the CDR3: TGTGCCAGCAGTTCAACGGGGGGGGACACCATATATTTT.

This clonotype occurred a few times. This chain connects TRBV6-2 or TRBV6-3 to TRBJ1-1; 8 bases align to TRBD1. The CDR3 runs to 16 residues. CDR1 is MNHEY, CDR2 SVGEGT, per germline. V lost 4 bases, J lost 5 bases, and 12 bases stayed unmatched. The CDR3 spells CASSLNRGSSGTEAFF. The DNA of the CDR3 is TGTGCCAGCAGTTTGAACAGGGGGTCCTCGGGGACTGAAGCTTTCTTT.

This clonotype has a count of ten or more. CDR3 DNA: TGTGCCAGCAGCCGGACTAGCGGTTACAATGAGCAGTTCTTC. This gives the protein CASSRTSGYNEQFF. The chain recombines TRBV25-1 with TRBJ2-1, with 10 bases fitting TRBD2. Germline CDR1 reads MGHDK; CDR2 reads SYGVNS. The CDR3 sequence is 14 residues long. After removal of 6 bases from V and 4 bases from J, the junction contained 3 bases not matched to a gene.

At least ten counts were recorded for this clonotype. The V and J genes are TRBV12-3 or TRBV12-4 and TRBJ2-1; 7 bases are a match to TRBD2. The CDR3 is 16 residues long. The trim removed 5 bases at V and 4 bases at J, leaving 11 bases unmatched. The CDR3 sequence: CASSPSRPGGYNEQFF. CDR3 nucleotides: TGTGCCAGCAGTCCCAGTCGGCCGGGAGGATACAATGAGCAGTTCTTC.

This clonotype turned up a few times. V is TRBV11-3 and J is TRBJ2-6, with 9 positions matching TRBD1. V lost 6 bases, J lost 3 bases, and 9 bases stayed unmatched. Germline V CDR1 and CDR2: SGHNT, YENEEA. The CDR3 runs 17 residues. The CDR3 coding sequence is TGTGCCAGCAGAGCCGGGACAGGGTATCTTGGGGCCAACGTCCTGACTTTC. Its translation is CASRAGTGYLGANVLTF.

The chain has TRBV19 and TRBJ1-5, with 7 bases identical to TRBD1. CDR1 is LNHDA and CDR2 is SQIVND in the germline V gene (reference sequence). Trimming took 3 bases from V and 6 from J; bases not matched to a gene: 5. This CDR3 has 14 amino acids. In DNA form, the CDR3 reads TGTGCCAGTAGTATGGAGGGGGCCAGTCAGCCCCAGCATTTT. It codes for CASSMEGASQPQHF.

This clonotype has a count of ten or more. The rearrangement links TRBV5-4 to TRBJ2-2, with D unclear. Per germline, CDR1 SGHNT and CDR2 YYREEE (reference sequence). This CDR3 is built from 13 residues. Trimming took 7 bases from V and 1 from J, leaving 8 bases between them. CDR3 sequence: CASYTGNTGELFF. CDR3 nucleotide sequence: TGTGCCAGCTATACCGGGAACACCGGGGAGCTGTTTTTT.

This clonotype has a handful of counts. The chain uses TRBV5-1 and TRBJ2-1; the match to TRBD2 covers 8 bases. The CDR3 runs to 17 residues. CDR1 is SGHRS, CDR2 YFSETQ, per germline. V was clipped by 0 bases and J by 9 bases; unmatched bases: 14. The CDR3 DNA is TGCGCCAGCAGCTTGGGGTTAAGCGGGAGATTCCCAAGTGAGCAGTTCTTC. Translation gives CASSLGLSGRFPSEQFF.

This clonotype was detected a few times. The CDR3 sequence is CASRKDRTHGYTF. The DNA of the CDR3 is TGTGCCAGCAGAAAGGACAGGACCCACGGCTACACCTTC. The chain recombines TRBV2 with TRBJ1-2; 7 bases agree with TRBD1. The CDR3 is made up of 13 amino acids. With V trimmed by 6 bases and J by 8 bases, 9 bases remained unmatched. Per the germline V gene, CDR1 is SNHLY and CDR2 is FYNNEI.

The sample holds a few counts of this clonotype. The chain recombines TRBV15 with TRBJ2-6; D unclear. CDR1 LNHNV and CDR2 YYDKDF come from the germline V gene (reference sequence). The CDR3 has 17 residues. The ends were cut back, 3 bases at V and 3 bases at J, with 15 bases in the middle. The CDR3 sequence: CATSRPEIELGANVLTF. CDR3 DNA sequence: TGTGCCACCAGCAGGCCTGAAATTGAGCTTGGGGCCAACGTCCTGACTTTC.

This chain uses TRBV20-1 with TRBJ2-2, with D unresolved. CDR1 and CDR2 (germline): DFQATT, SNEGSKA (reference sequence). The CDR3 has 13 amino acids. Between the trimmed V and J ends, which lost 6 bases and 1 base, there was a span of 9 bases. CDR3 sequence (DNA): TGCAGTGCCCCTGGCCTGAACACCGGGGAGCTGTTTTTT. It yields the protein CSAPGLNTGELFF.

This clonotype was seen only a few times. The genes are TRBV6-2 or TRBV6-3 and TRBJ2-1; 7 bases are a match to TRBD2. This CDR3 is 14 amino acids long. CDR1 MNHEY and CDR2 SVGEGT come from the germline V gene. With V trimmed by 4 bases and J by 6 bases, 6 bases remained unmatched. In nucleotides, the CDR3 is TGTGCCAGCAGTTTCGCGGGAGTCAGCAATGAGCAGTTCTTC. It specifies CASSFAGVSNEQFF.

This clonotype was counted at least ten times. This chain connects TRBV7-2 to TRBJ2-7, with a tentative D call TRBD1 (5 bases). The V and J ends lost 1 base and 2 bases respectively, with 9 bases between them. CDR1 and CDR2 (germline): SGHTA, FQGNSA. The CDR3 spans 14 residues. CDR3 sequence (DNA): TGTGCCAGCAGCTTAGATCAGGGAACCTACGAGCAGTACTTC. Amino acids: CASSLDQGTYEQYF. Filled out from reference TRBV7-2 and TRBJ2-7, the complete variable domain reads GAGVSQSPSNKVTEKGKDVELRCDPISGHTALYWYRQSLGQGLEFLIYFQGNSAPDKSGLPSDRFSAERTGGSVSTLTIQRTQQEDSAVYLCASSLDQGTYEQYFGPGTRLTVT.

This clonotype was seen more than once but under ten times. The chain has TRBV6-5 and TRBJ1-3; no firm D call. Germline V gene lookup returns CDR1 MNHEY and CDR2 SVGAGI. V lost 2 bases and J lost 0, with 11 bases in between. The CDR3 spans 16 residues. This chain's CDR3 is CASSYEIPGSGNTIYF. The CDR3 DNA is TGTGCCAGCAGTTACGAGATACCAGGCTCTGGAAACACCATATATTTT.

The rearrangement uses TRBV6-2 or TRBV6-3 and TRBJ2-2; TRBD1 is a possible D gene (7 bases). Germline V CDR1 and CDR2: MNHEY, SVGEGT. This CDR3 region has 14 residues. V lost 10 bases to trimming and J lost 4 bases, with 16 bases between them. CDR3 amino acids: CATLPGGPTGELFF. The CDR3 DNA sequence: TGTGCCACCCTCCCAGGGGGGCCCACCGGGGAGCTGTTTTTT.

The genes are TRBV6-2 or TRBV6-3 and TRBJ1-5; 7 bases are a match to TRBD1. The CDR3 loop spans 15 amino acids. Trimming at V came to 8 bases and at J to 4 bases, leaving 11 bases not matched to a gene. The germline V gene has CDR1 MNHEY and CDR2 SVGEGT. The CDR3 region is CASRALGGSNQPQHF. CDR3 DNA: TGTGCCAGCCGCGCCTTAGGGGGCTCGAATCAGCCCCAGCATTTT.

This clonotype has a handful of counts. This chain connects TRBV6-1 to TRBJ1-2, with unresolved D. CDR3 length: 12 residues. Trimming took off 6 bases at V and 8 bases at J, with 13 bases between the two ends. Germline V gene data show CDR1 as MNHNS and CDR2 as SASEGT. Here the CDR3 reads CASSPGGRGYTF. CDR3 in DNA: TGTGCCAGCAGCCCGGGTGGGCGCGGCTACACCTTC.

This clonotype was counted between two and nine times. The chain recombines TRBV5-4 with TRBJ2-5; 10 positions agree with TRBD1. The CDR3 length is 14 residues. The germline CDR1 and CDR2 sequences are SGHNT and YYREEE (reference sequence). Trimming removed 5 bases from V and 4 bases from J; junction bases left unmatched: 5. CDR3 nucleotide sequence: TGTGCCAGCAGATTGACAGGGGGCAGAGAGACCCAGTACTTC. It codes for CASRLTGGRETQYF.

This clonotype turned up a few times. This chain connects TRBV7-2 to TRBJ2-2; 9 bases fit TRBD2. V lost 0 bases and J lost 6; bases outside the gene matches: 11. The CDR3 runs to 18 residues. CDR1 and CDR2 from the germline V gene are SGHTA and FQGNSA. The CDR3 DNA is TGTGCCAGCAGCTTAGCCCCCCGAGCGGGAGGACGGGCCGGGGAGCTGTTTTTT. Translated: CASSLAPRAGGRAGELFF.

V and J are TRBV11-2 and TRBJ2-1, with 9 bases lining up with TRBD2. Germline-derived CDR1 and CDR2 are SGHAT and FQNNGV. The CDR3 covers 15 residues. Trimming took 6 bases from V and 8 from J; bases not matched to a gene: 11. Written as DNA, the CDR3 is TGTGCCAGCAGTTTCGGGACTAGCTCTGTCGATGAGCAGTTCTTC. Amino acids: CASSFGTSSVDEQFF.

J is TRBJ2-5 and V is TRBV5-4; 11 nucleotides match TRBD2. CDR3 length: 17 residues. Per germline, CDR1 SGHNT and CDR2 YYREEE (reference sequence). The V segment lost 0 bases and the J segment 3 bases; nucleotides outside the gene matches: 7. DNA for the CDR3: TGTGCCAGCAGCTTGGGACTAGCGGGACGTAGGGAAGAGACCCAGTACTTC. It codes for CASSLGLAGRREETQYF.

In its sample, this clonotype was seen a few times. CDR3 residues: CASRWDSDSGNTIYF. The CDR3 DNA reads TGTGCCAGCAGATGGGACAGCGACTCTGGAAACACCATATATTTT. This chain uses TRBV7-9 with TRBJ1-3; 7 nucleotides match TRBD1. This CDR3 spans 15 amino acids. Germline V gene sequence: CDR1 SEHNR, CDR2 FQNEAQ (reference sequence). Trimming cost V 6 bases and J 0 bases; bases outside gene matches: 5. The full variable domain, rest sourced from reference TRBV7-9 and TRBJ1-3, is DTGVSQNPRHKITKRGQNVTFRCDPISEHNRLYWYRQTLGQGPEFLTYFQNEAQLEKSRLLSDRFSAERPKGSFSTLEIQRTEQGDSAMYLCASRWDSDSGNTIYFGEGSWLTVV.

The chain carries TRBV6-2 or TRBV6-3 and TRBJ2-7; D is perhaps TRBD1 or TRBD2 (6 bases each). Germline V gene lookup returns CDR1 MNHEY and CDR2 SVGEGT. The CDR3 covers 16 residues. Trimming shortened V by 2 bases and J by 7 bases, and 21 bases separated the two germline ends. The CDR3 DNA sequence: TGTGCCAGCAGTTACCAAAGGGGGACTCCTGGCGGAGAGCAGTACTTC. This codes for CASSYQRGTPGGEQYF.

This clonotype was observed at least ten times. This sequence joins TRBV7-2 and TRBJ2-3, with TRBD1 as a possible D gene (5 bases). Germline loops: CDR1 SGHTA, CDR2 FQGNSA. The CDR3 spans 12 residues. Trimming took 5 bases from V and 4 from J, leaving 7 bases between them. CDR3 bases: TGTGCCAGCAGCCAAGGGGCAGATACGCAGTATTTT. Translating it yields CASSQGADTQYF. The full variable domain, with the rest looked up from reference TRBV7-2 and TRBJ2-3, is GAGVSQSPSNKVTEKGKDVELRCDPISGHTALYWYRQSLGQGLEFLIYFQGNSAPDKSGLPSDRFSAERTGGSVSTLTIQRTQQEDSAVYLCASSQGADTQYFGPGTRLTVL.

V is TRBV15 and J is TRBJ1-3; 10 positions match TRBD1. V shed 3 bases, J shed 3 bases, and the junction held 5 bases outside the gene matches. This CDR3 is built from 16 residues. Germline lookup yields CDR1 LNHNV and CDR2 YYDKDF (reference sequence). CDR3 protein: CATSRGQGIVGNTIYF. The CDR3, as DNA: TGTGCCACCAGCAGGGGACAGGGGATTGTTGGAAACACCATATATTTT.

DNA of the CDR3: TGTGCCTGGAGCGGGGACAGCACAGATACGCAGTATTTT. Translation: CAWSGDSTDTQYF. The V call is TRBV30, the J call TRBJ2-3; perhaps D is TRBD1 or TRBD2 (5 bases each). The ends were cut back, 3 bases at V and 0 bases at J, with 7 bases in the middle. CDR3 size: 13 residues. The V gene's germline CDR1 is GTSNPN and CDR2 SVGIG (reference sequence).

The CDR3 loop is CASRAEMNTEAFF. CDR3 DNA sequence: TGTGCCTCGCGGGCGGAGATGAACACTGAAGCTTTCTTT. The chain links TRBV24-1 to TRBJ1-1; no reliable D call. CDR1 and CDR2 (germline): KGHDR, SFDVKD. The CDR3 is 13 amino acids. The V end was cut by 12 bases, the J end by 0 bases, with 13 bases between.

The chain links TRBV7-2 to TRBJ1-6, with 10 bases that match TRBD1. Trimming took 1 base from V and 10 from J; bases not matched to a gene: 4. This CDR3 has 15 residues. Germline V gives CDR1 SGHTA, CDR2 FQGNSA. CDR3 DNA: TGTGCCAGCAGCTTAGAGGGGACAGGGGTGTCACCCCTCCACTTT. Amino acid sequence: CASSLEGTGVSPLHF.